This T cell receptor beta chain was captured in a study of PD-L1 blockade in urothelial cancer. Study overall: Earlier, patients had received 0 to 3 chemotherapy regimens. Analyses used blood from 3 weeks (second dose) and 6 weeks after treatment start.

The germline V gene encodes CDR1 GTSNPN and CDR2 SVGIG (reference sequence). The CDR3 is 12 residues long. V lost 0 bases to trimming and J lost 5 bases, with 7 bases between them. The repertoire was sequenced with immunoSEQ multiplex PCR; TCRdb's copy has only in-frame clones and lacks some. The sample holds tens of thousands of clones; roughly four fifths are singletons and the top ten take around 4.5%. Here the sequenced sample was PBMCs, taken around atezolizumab (anti-PD-L1) treatment. The clonotype comes from a man in his sixties or seventies with urothelial cancer. This chain connects TRBV30 to TRBJ2-5, with D unresolved. The CDR3 loop is CAWSVARETQYF. In nucleotides, the CDR3 is TGTGCCTGGAGTGTAGCCCGGGAGACCCAGTACTTC.